What follows are 18 T cell receptor beta chains derived from one specimen sequenced in a study of OX40 agonist ivuxolimab in advanced cancers. Data came from immunoSEQ multiplex PCR; TCRdb stores just in-frame clones and leaves some out. The sample lists under 85,000 clones, over 75% occurring once. The sequencing used CD4+ or CD8+ T cells sorted from blood, collected in a trial of the OX40 agonist ivuxolimab. These receptors were taken from an adult with an advanced solid tumor such as melanoma, head and neck, liver or kidney cancer.

V usage is TRBV11-2 and J usage is TRBJ1-4, with a weak D call TRBD1 (5 bases). The ends were cut back, 5 bases at V and 6 bases at J, with 19 bases in the middle. The CDR3 is made up of 16 amino acids. CDR1 is SGHAT, CDR2 FQNNGV, per germline. CDR3 DNA: TGTGCCAGCAGCGAAAGCATGGGCAGGGTTGATGAAAAACTGTTTTTT. Protein product: CASSESMGRVDEKLFF. The full variable domain, completed using reference TRBV11-2 and TRBJ1-4, is EAGVAQSPRYKIIEKRQSVAFWCNPISGHATLYWYQQILGQGPKLLIQFQNNGVVDDSQLPKDRFSAERLKGVDSTLKIQPAKLEDSAVYLCASSESMGRVDEKLFFGSGTQLSVL.

A word on this clone: Other DNA sequences in the sample encode the same CDR3. This sequence joins TRBV11-2 and TRBJ1-1; D uncertain. The V end lost 0 bases, the J end lost 0 bases, and 8 bases lay between the germline ends. Per the germline V gene, CDR1 is SGHAT and CDR2 is FQNNGV. The CDR3 runs 15 residues. The CDR3 region is CASSLEPGMNTEAFF. The CDR3 DNA sequence: TGTGCCAGCAGCTTAGAACCGGGGATGAACACTGAAGCTTTCTTT.

This chain links TRBV12-2 with TRBJ2-7; TRBD1 is the table's D call, not checked against the DNA. TRBV12-2 is described as a pseudogene. The CDR3 is 14 amino acids. CDR3 DNA sequence: TGTGCAAGTCGCTTGTCCGGGACAGCCTACGAGCAGTACTTC. Translating it yields CASRLSGTAYEQYF.

The chain employs TRBV19 and TRBJ2-2; a possible D gene is TRBD2 (6 bases). This CDR3 spans 17 amino acids. The germline V gene encodes CDR1 LNHDA and CDR2 SQIVND (reference sequence). V was trimmed by 3 bases and J by 6 bases, leaving 20 bases between them. The CDR3 nucleotides read TGTGCCAGTAGTATTTTCGGGGGATTTTTCTGGGCCGGGGAGCTGTTTTTT. Its protein is CASSIFGGFFWAGELFF.

The CDR3 sequence is CASSLESWGHNNYGYTF. The CDR3 DNA is TGTGCCAGCAGCTTGGAATCATGGGGACACAATAACTATGGCTACACCTTC. V usage is TRBV7-9 and J usage is TRBJ1-2, with a tentative D call TRBD1 (6 bases). The germline gives CDR1 SEHNR, CDR2 FQNEAQ (reference sequence). Between the trimmed V and J ends, which lost 3 bases and 1 base, there was a span of 18 bases. This CDR3 is 17 amino acids long.

In its sample, this clone was seen once. J is TRBJ1-5 and V is TRBV4-1; the D gene is possibly TRBD1 (5 bases). Germline lookup yields CDR1 MGHRA and CDR2 YSYEKL. The CDR3 has 15 amino acids. V dropped 2 bases and J dropped 6 bases, with 14 bases sitting between them. CDR3 sequence (DNA): TGCGCCAGCAGCCAATTAGGAGGGGTGGGTCAGCCCCAGCATTTT. This encodes CASSQLGGVGQPQHF.

This rearrangement joins TRBV6-5 to TRBJ1-3; the D is unclear. Germline V gives CDR1 MNHEY, CDR2 SVGAGI. The length of the CDR3 is 13 residues. Trimming left V 0 bases short and J 5 bases short, with 5 bases between. The CDR3 loop reads CASSYSGRNTIYF. Here the CDR3 DNA reads TGTGCCAGCAGTTACTCGGGCAGAAACACCATATATTTT.

The rearrangement uses TRBV6-5 and TRBJ2-2, with unresolved D. The germline CDR1 and CDR2 sequences are MNHEY and SVGAGI. Trimming pared 0 bases from V and 0 bases from J, leaving 8 bases between. The CDR3 is 16 amino acids. The CDR3 DNA is TGTGCCAGCAGTTACTCGTACAGTCCGAACACCGGGGAGCTGTTTTTT. It specifies CASSYSYSPNTGELFF.

The rearrangement uses TRBV18 and TRBJ2-5; no reliable D call. The V gene lost 4 bases and the J gene lost 5 bases, with 14 bases spanning the gap. This CDR3 region has 14 residues. Germline V CDR1 and CDR2: KGHSH, LQKENI. The CDR3 DNA sequence: TGTGCCAGCTCACAACAACCTCGGTCGGAGACCCAGTACTTC. This encodes CASSQQPRSETQYF.

This clone was observed a single time. This rearrangement joins TRBV5-1 to TRBJ2-1; perhaps D is TRBD1 or TRBD2 (6 bases each). CDR1 is SGHRS and CDR2 is YFSETQ in the germline V gene. Trimming took off 0 bases at V and 3 bases at J, with 10 bases between the two ends. The CDR3 has 15 amino acids. The CDR3 region has the DNA TGCGCCAGCAGCTTGGAAGGGGGGAACTACAATGAGCAGTTCTTC. This translates into CASSLEGGNYNEQFF.

This chain links TRBV4-3 with TRBJ1-4; D may be TRBD1 (5 bases). Germline values: CDR1 LGHNA, CDR2 YSLEER. Trimming took off 2 bases at V and 3 bases at J, with 10 bases between the two ends. This CDR3 region has 15 residues. The CDR3 loop reads CASSQSRVANEKLFF. CDR3 DNA: TGCGCCAGCAGCCAATCCAGGGTGGCTAATGAAAAACTGTTTTTT.

The V gene is TRBV12-5, the J gene TRBJ2-7; D perhaps matches TRBD1 (5 bases). This CDR3 region has 13 residues. Germline V gives CDR1 LGHNT, CDR2 FRNRAP. The germline V and J ends were trimmed by 7 bases and 4 bases, with 14 bases remaining between them. DNA of the CDR3: TGTGCTAGTGCATTTCCGGACACTTACGAGCAGTACTTC. It codes for CASAFPDTYEQYF.

The V and J genes are TRBV7-3 and TRBJ1-1, with a tentative D call TRBD1 (6 bases). V was cut by 1 base and J by 3 bases, with 9 bases left in between. The CDR3 spans 14 residues. In germline, CDR1 is SGHTA, CDR2 FQGTGA. The CDR3 DNA follows: TGTGCCAGCAGCTTAAAAGGGGGGGACACTGAAGCTTTCTTT. Translation gives CASSLKGGDTEAFF. Full variable domain (rest looked up from reference TRBV7-3 and TRBJ1-1): GAGVSQTPSNKVTEKGKYVELRCDPISGHTALYWYRQSLGQGPEFLIYFQGTGAADDSGLPNDRFFAVRPEGSVSTLKIQRTERGDSAVYLCASSLKGGDTEAFFGQGTRLTVV.

The chain recombines TRBV7-9 with TRBJ1-2; D not certain. Germline CDR1 and CDR2: SEHNR and FQNEAQ (reference sequence). There are 13 residues in the CDR3. V dropped 7 bases and J dropped 5 bases, with 14 bases sitting between them. CDR3 sequence reads: CASTPVGIYGYTF. The CDR3, as DNA: TGTGCCAGCACCCCTGTGGGAATATATGGCTACACCTTC.

The table lists this clone with a count of one. The chain employs TRBV4-1 and TRBJ1-1, with a weak D call TRBD1 (6 bases). This CDR3 contains 14 residues. CDR1 and CDR2 (germline): MGHRA, YSYEKL. The germline V and J ends were trimmed by 3 bases and 6 bases, with 14 bases remaining between them. CDR3 region: CASSHGDRWSEAFF. The DNA for the CDR3 is TGCGCCAGCAGCCACGGTGACAGGTGGTCTGAAGCTTTCTTT.

The J gene is TRBJ2-7, the V gene TRBV7-2; 10 nucleotides match TRBD1. V gave up 5 bases and J gave up 3 bases; unmatched junction bases: 7. The CDR3 runs to 15 residues. Germline V gene lookup returns CDR1 SGHTA and CDR2 FQGNSA. CDR3 DNA: TGTGCCAGCAGCGGGGCGGGACAGGGGATCTACGAGCAGTACTTC. It is translated as CASSGAGQGIYEQYF.

The chain has TRBV28 and TRBJ2-2, with D unclear. The CDR3 is 14 amino acids. Germline V gene lookup returns CDR1 MDHEN and CDR2 SYDVKM. V was shortened by 7 bases and J by 0 bases, with 9 bases between the two germline ends. This chain's CDR3 is CASIRNSNTGELFF. As DNA, the CDR3 is TGTGCCAGCATTCGCAACTCGAACACCGGGGAGCTGTTTTTT.

The chain joins TRBV5-5 to TRBJ2-2; D is possibly TRBD1 or TRBD2 (5 bases each). The length of the CDR3 is 17 residues. Trimming removed 3 bases at V and 2 bases at J, with 17 bases between. In germline, CDR1 is SGHKS, CDR2 YYEKEE (reference sequence). The CDR3 DNA reads TGTGCCAGCAGCTCCTGGGGGACGACATTAAACACCGGGGAGCTGTTTTTT. It is translated as CASSSWGTTLNTGELFF.